Following are 18 T cell receptor beta chains from one sample sequenced in a study of T-cell memory formation after mild COVID-19. TCRdb re-called the 5' RACE reads with MiXCR, one entry per CDR3 protein. This sample has about 140,000 distinct CDR3 sequences; about 14% occur once, and the top ten carry about 30%. Material: PBMCs or a T cell subset sorted from them (not recorded which). The receptor source for this set is an adult woman who had mild COVID-19 (a few samples of this study predate the infection). Cell type and time point are not known.

The gene calls are TRBV30 and TRBJ2-7, with 8 bases fitting TRBD2. V dropped 2 bases and J dropped 6; count of bases not matched to a gene: 12. The CDR3 has 15 residues. Germline V gene sequence: CDR1 GTSNPN, CDR2 SVGIG (reference sequence). CDR3 sequence: CAWSSLRAGALEQYF. For the CDR3, the DNA is TGTGCCTGGAGTTCCTTACGAGCGGGAGCACTCGAGCAGTACTTC.

V gene TRBV5-1 combines with J gene TRBJ1-1, with TRBD1 as a possible D gene (6 bases). Germline CDR1 reads SGHRS; CDR2 reads YFSETQ. The CDR3 contains 14 residues. Trimming stripped 0 bases from V and 5 bases from J, with 11 bases between. CDR3 protein: CASSLEQGWTEAFF. Written as DNA, the CDR3 is TGCGCCAGCAGCTTGGAACAGGGATGGACTGAAGCTTTCTTT.

This rearrangement joins TRBV7-6 to TRBJ2-3; D is perhaps TRBD1 (6 bases). In germline, CDR1 is SGHVS, CDR2 FNYEAQ. Trimming stripped 3 bases from V and 2 bases from J, with 9 bases between. This CDR3 spans 14 amino acids. This CDR3 is CASSFRDNTDTQYF. The CDR3 DNA reads as TGTGCCAGCAGCTTTAGGGACAACACAGATACGCAGTATTTT.

This rearrangement joins TRBV7-6 to TRBJ2-1, with 7 bases aligning to TRBD2. Trimming took 5 bases from V and 0 from J; bases not matched to a gene: 7. The CDR3 covers 16 residues. Germline-derived CDR1 and CDR2 are SGHVS and FNYEAQ. The CDR3 DNA is TGTGCCAGCAGCCTAGAGGGACTAAGCTCCTACAATGAGCAGTTCTTC. Protein: CASSLEGLSSYNEQFF.

In its sample, this clonotype was seen a few times. This chain uses TRBV7-9 with TRBJ2-7; 7 nucleotides match TRBD2. The CDR3 totals 14 residues. Trimming at V came to 5 bases and at J to 3 bases, leaving 7 bases not matched to a gene. Per the germline V gene, CDR1 is SEHNR and CDR2 is FQNEAQ (reference sequence). Here the CDR3 DNA reads TGTGCCAGCAGCACACCCGGGACTAACTACGAGCAGTACTTC. Its translation: CASSTPGTNYEQYF.

The sample holds many counts of this clonotype. The rearrangement uses TRBV5-6 and TRBJ2-1; D may match TRBD1 or TRBD2 (5 bases each). This CDR3 spans 17 amino acids. The V gene lost 2 bases and the J gene lost 0 bases, with 15 bases spanning the gap. Per germline, CDR1 SGHDT and CDR2 YYEEEE. The CDR3 here is CASSFLPGRYSYNEQFF. The DNA for the CDR3 is TGTGCCAGCAGCTTCTTACCGGGACGGTACTCCTACAATGAGCAGTTCTTC. Looking up the rest from reference TRBV5-6 and TRBJ2-1 gives the full variable domain: DAGVTQSPTHLIKTRGQQVTLRCSPKSGHDTVSWYQQALGQGPQFIFQYYEEEERQRGNFPDRFSGHQFPNYSSELNVNALLLGDSALYLCASSFLPGRYSYNEQFFGPGTRLTVL.

Of note for this clonotype: At one of its ends the junction is not consistent with the germline gene, which may arise from a read error. The rearrangement uses TRBV9 and TRBJ2-2; TRBD1 might be the D (5 bases). The CDR3 loop spans 16 amino acids. Germline V CDR1 and CDR2: SGDLS, YYNGEE. CDR3 nucleotides: TGTGTCAGCAGCCCACGACCGGCCGGACATACCGGGGAGCTGTTTTTT. This translates into CVSSPRPAGHTGELFF.

V usage is TRBV24-1 and J usage is TRBJ2-7; 13 nucleotides line up with TRBD2. The CDR3 covers 16 residues. V was clipped by 4 bases and J by 5 bases; unmatched bases: 7. The germline CDR1 and CDR2 sequences are KGHDR and SFDVKD. The chain's CDR3 is CATSEGLAGVADEQYF. The DNA for the CDR3 is TGTGCCACCAGTGAAGGACTAGCGGGGGTGGCGGACGAGCAGTACTTC.

The chain carries TRBV7-6 and TRBJ2-3, with 9 nucleotides matching TRBD2. CDR1 and CDR2 (germline): SGHVS, FNYEAQ. The CDR3 sequence is 15 residues long. Germline trimming cut 7 bases from V and 0 bases from J; bases unmatched to any gene: 5. The CDR3 sequence is CASNQAGGSTDTQYF. For the CDR3, the DNA is TGTGCCAGCAACCAAGCGGGGGGAAGCACAGATACGCAGTATTTT. The full variable domain, rest sourced from reference TRBV7-6 and TRBJ2-3, is GAGVSQSPRYKVTKRGQDVALRCDPISGHVSLYWYRQALGQGPEFLTYFNYEAQQDKSGLPNDRFSAERPEGSISTLTIQRTEQRDSAMYRCASNQAGGSTDTQYFGPGTRLTVL.

The chain links TRBV6-2 or TRBV6-3 to TRBJ2-1, with 15 bases fitting TRBD2. V lost 5 bases, J lost 15 bases, and 5 bases stayed unmatched. Germline V gene sequence: CDR1 MNHEY, CDR2 SVGEGT. The CDR3 totals 13 residues. The DNA for the CDR3 is TGTGCCAGCAGTGCGGGACTAGCGGGAGGCCTGTTCTTC. It yields the protein CASSAGLAGGLFF.

This clonotype has just a few counts. This chain uses TRBV12-3 or TRBV12-4 with TRBJ2-5; 10 bases align to TRBD2. Unmatched junction bases numbered 5, after V lost 5 bases and J lost 5 bases. This CDR3 spans 14 amino acids. Here the CDR3 reads CASSPGTSEETQYF. The CDR3 DNA is TGTGCCAGCAGTCCCGGGACTAGCGAGGAGACCCAGTACTTC.

Only a few counts were recorded for this clonotype. The J gene is TRBJ1-1, the V gene TRBV4-1; unclear D gene. Trimming pared 4 bases from V and 6 bases from J, leaving 12 bases between. The V gene's germline CDR1 is MGHRA and CDR2 YSYEKL. The CDR3 is made up of 13 amino acids. This CDR3 is CASSPVQGPEAFF. CDR3 DNA sequence: TGCGCCAGCAGCCCAGTGCAAGGCCCTGAAGCTTTCTTT.

This clonotype was seen more than once but under ten times. The chain links TRBV27 to TRBJ2-7; TRBD1 matches at 7 bases. Per the germline V gene, CDR1 is MNHEY and CDR2 is SMNVEV (reference sequence). The CDR3 has 16 residues. After removal of 3 bases from V and 3 bases from J, the junction contained 11 bases not matched to a gene. This chain's CDR3 is CASSFYGTAKDYEQYF. The CDR3 DNA is TGTGCCAGCAGTTTCTATGGGACAGCCAAGGACTACGAGCAGTACTTC.

This clonotype was counted a few times. This rearrangement joins TRBV7-9 to TRBJ2-7; D is uncertain. The CDR3 runs 13 residues. Germline-derived CDR1 and CDR2 are SEHNR and FQNEAQ (reference sequence). The ends were cut back, 0 bases at V and 7 bases at J, with 10 bases in the middle. CDR3 in amino acids: CASSLASPGEQYF. CDR3 bases: TGTGCCAGCAGCTTAGCCTCCCCCGGGGAGCAGTACTTC.

In its sample, this clonotype was seen a few times. The chain carries TRBV11-2 and TRBJ2-3; D not resolved. V lost 5 bases and J lost 3, with 12 bases in between. Germline V gene data show CDR1 as SGHAT and CDR2 as FQNNGV. The CDR3 extends over 14 amino acids. CDR3 residues: CASSPPRPTDTQYF. CDR3 coding DNA: TGTGCCAGCAGCCCCCCTCGGCCGACAGATACGCAGTATTTT.

This clonotype was seen only a few times. The chain joins TRBV7-2 to TRBJ2-7; possible D gene TRBD1, 6 bases. Germline CDR1 reads SGHTA; CDR2 reads FQGNSA. This CDR3 is built from 14 residues. V was clipped by 2 bases and J by 5 bases, with 13 bases between them. The CDR3 region has the DNA TGTGCCAGCAGCTTAATTTCACAGGGCGACGAGCAGTACTTC. Protein: CASSLISQGDEQYF.

The J gene is TRBJ2-3, the V gene TRBV9; 10 positions match TRBD1. The CDR3 extends over 16 amino acids. V gave up 4 bases and J gave up 2 bases; unmatched junction bases: 7. Germline V gene lookup returns CDR1 SGDLS and CDR2 YYNGEE. The CDR3 coding sequence is TGTGCCAGCAGCTTTCGGACAGGGGGATTCACAGATACGCAGTATTTT. Translated: CASSFRTGGFTDTQYF.

This clonotype occurred many times. J is TRBJ2-3 and V is TRBV15; a weak D match, TRBD2 (6 bases). Germline V gives CDR1 LNHNV, CDR2 YYDKDF (reference sequence). The CDR3 has 15 amino acids. The V end lost 0 bases, the J end lost 2 bases, and 9 bases lay between the germline ends. The CDR3 DNA reads as TGTGCCACCAGCAGAGAGAGGACTACCACAGATACGCAGTATTTT. It translates to CATSRERTTTDTQYF.